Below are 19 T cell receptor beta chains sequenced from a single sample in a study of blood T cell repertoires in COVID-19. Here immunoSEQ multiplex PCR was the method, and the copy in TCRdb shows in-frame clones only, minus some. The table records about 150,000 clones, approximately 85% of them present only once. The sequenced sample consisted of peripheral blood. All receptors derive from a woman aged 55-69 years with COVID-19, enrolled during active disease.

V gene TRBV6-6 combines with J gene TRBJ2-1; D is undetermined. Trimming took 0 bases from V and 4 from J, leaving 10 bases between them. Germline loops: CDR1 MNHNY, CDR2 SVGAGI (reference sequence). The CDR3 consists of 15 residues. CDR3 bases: TGTGCCAGCAGTTACTCGGTGTCCACATACAATGAGCAGTTCTTC. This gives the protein CASSYSVSTYNEQFF.

As DNA, the CDR3 is TGCGCCAGCAGTACCGGGACAGGCGTTTTGGAAAAACTGTTTTTT. It is translated as CASSTGTGVLEKLFF. This chain links TRBV5-1 with TRBJ1-4; 8 positions match TRBD1. V was pared by 5 bases and J by 8 bases, with 11 bases of the junction left unmatched. Germline CDR1 SGHRS, CDR2 YFSETQ. CDR3 size: 15 residues.

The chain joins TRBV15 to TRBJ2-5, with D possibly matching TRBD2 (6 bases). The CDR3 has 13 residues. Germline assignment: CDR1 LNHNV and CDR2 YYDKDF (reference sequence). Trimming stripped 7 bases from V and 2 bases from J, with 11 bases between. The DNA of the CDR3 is TGTGCCACCAAGGAGGGCTCACAAGAGACCCAGTACTTC. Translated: CATKEGSQETQYF.

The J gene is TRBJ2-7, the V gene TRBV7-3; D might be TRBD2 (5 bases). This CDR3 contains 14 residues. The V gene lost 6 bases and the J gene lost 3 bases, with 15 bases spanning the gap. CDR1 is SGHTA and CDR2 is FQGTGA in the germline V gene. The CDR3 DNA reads TGTGCCAGCAGTCTCGGCCGGGGAGACTACGAGCAGTACTTC. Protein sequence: CASSLGRGDYEQYF. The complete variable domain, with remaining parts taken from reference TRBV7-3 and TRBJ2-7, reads GAGVSQTPSNKVTEKGKYVELRCDPISGHTALYWYRQSLGQGPEFLIYFQGTGAADDSGLPNDRFFAVRPEGSVSTLKIQRTERGDSAVYLCASSLGRGDYEQYFGPGTRLTVT.

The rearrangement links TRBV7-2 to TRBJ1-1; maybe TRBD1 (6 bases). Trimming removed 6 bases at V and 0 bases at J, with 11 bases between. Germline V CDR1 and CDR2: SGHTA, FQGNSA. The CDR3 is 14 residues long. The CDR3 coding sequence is TGTGCCAGCAGACTACAGGGATTGAACACTGAAGCTTTCTTT. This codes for CASRLQGLNTEAFF.

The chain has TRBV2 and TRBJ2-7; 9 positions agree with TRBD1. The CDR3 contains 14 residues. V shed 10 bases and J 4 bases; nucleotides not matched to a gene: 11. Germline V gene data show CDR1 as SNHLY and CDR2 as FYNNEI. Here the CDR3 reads CAIKTGTGLYEQYF. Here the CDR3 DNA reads TGTGCCATCAAGACCGGGACAGGGTTGTACGAGCAGTACTTC.

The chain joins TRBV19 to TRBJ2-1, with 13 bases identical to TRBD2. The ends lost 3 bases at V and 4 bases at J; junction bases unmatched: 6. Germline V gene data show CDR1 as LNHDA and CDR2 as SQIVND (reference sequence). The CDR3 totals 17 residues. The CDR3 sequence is CASSITSGGAGYNEQFF. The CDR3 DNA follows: TGTGCCAGTAGTATTACTAGCGGGGGGGCCGGATACAATGAGCAGTTCTTC.

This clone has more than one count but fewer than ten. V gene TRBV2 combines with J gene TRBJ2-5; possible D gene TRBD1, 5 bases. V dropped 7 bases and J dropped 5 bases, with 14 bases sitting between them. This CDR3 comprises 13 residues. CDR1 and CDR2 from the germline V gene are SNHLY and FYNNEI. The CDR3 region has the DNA TGTGCCAGCATGAAGGGGTTAAGGGAGACCCAGTACTTC. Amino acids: CASMKGLRETQYF.

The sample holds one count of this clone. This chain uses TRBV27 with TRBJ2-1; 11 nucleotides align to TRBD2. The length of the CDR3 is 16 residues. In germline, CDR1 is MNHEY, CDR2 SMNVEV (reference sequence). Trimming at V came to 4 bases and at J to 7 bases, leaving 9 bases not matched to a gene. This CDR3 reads CASSYLAGGRMNEQFF. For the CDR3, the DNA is TGTGCCAGCAGTTATCTAGCGGGGGGTAGGATGAATGAGCAGTTCTTC.

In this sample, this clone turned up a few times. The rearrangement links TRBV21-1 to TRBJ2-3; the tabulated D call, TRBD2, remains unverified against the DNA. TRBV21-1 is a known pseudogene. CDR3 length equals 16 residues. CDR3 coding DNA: TGTGCCAGCAGCGAGGGACTAGCGACCTACACAGATACGCAGTATTTT. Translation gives CASSEGLATYTDTQYF.

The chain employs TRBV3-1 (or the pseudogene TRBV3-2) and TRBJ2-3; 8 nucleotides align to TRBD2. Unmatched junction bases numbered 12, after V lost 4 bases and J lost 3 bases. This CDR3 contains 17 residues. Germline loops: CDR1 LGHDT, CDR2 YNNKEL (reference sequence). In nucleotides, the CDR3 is TGTGCCAGCAGCCCGTCCTTTGCAGCGGGGGAGACAGATACGCAGTATTTT. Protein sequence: CASSPSFAAGETDTQYF.

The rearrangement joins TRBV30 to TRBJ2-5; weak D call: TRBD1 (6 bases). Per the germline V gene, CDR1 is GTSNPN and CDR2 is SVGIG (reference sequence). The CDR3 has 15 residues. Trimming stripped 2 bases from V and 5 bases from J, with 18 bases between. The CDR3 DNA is TGTGCCTGGAGTCCATATCAGGGGTACTTGGAGACCCAGTACTTC. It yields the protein CAWSPYQGYLETQYF.

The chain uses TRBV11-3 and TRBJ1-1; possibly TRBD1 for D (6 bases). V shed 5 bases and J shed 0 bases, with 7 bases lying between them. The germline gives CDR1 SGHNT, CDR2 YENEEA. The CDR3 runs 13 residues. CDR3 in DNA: TGTGCCAGCAGCCAGGGGATGAACACTGAAGCTTTCTTT. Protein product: CASSQGMNTEAFF. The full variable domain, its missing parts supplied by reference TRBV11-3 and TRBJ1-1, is EAGVVQSPRYKIIEKKQPVAFWCNPISGHNTLYWYLQNLGQGPELLIRYENEEAVDDSQLPKDRFSAERLKGVDSTLKIQPAELGDSAVYLCASSQGMNTEAFFGQGTRLTVV.

CDR3 sequence: CASSEGSGSFGYGYTF. The CDR3 region has the DNA TGTGCCAGCAGTGAAGGGTCCGGGTCGTTCGGCTATGGCTACACCTTC. The V and J genes are TRBV6-1 and TRBJ1-2; D unresolved. The CDR3 totals 16 residues. Germline values: CDR1 MNHNS, CDR2 SASEGT. V lost 1 base to trimming and J lost 4 bases, with 16 bases between them.

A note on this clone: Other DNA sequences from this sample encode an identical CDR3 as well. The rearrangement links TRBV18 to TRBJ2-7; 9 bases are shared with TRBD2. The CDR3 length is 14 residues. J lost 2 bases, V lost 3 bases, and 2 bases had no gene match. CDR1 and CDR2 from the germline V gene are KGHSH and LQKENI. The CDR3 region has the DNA TGTGCCAGCTCACCCCCTAGCGGGGCCTACGAGCAGTACTTC. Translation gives CASSPPSGAYEQYF. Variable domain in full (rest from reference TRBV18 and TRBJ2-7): NAGVMQNPRHLVRRRGQEARLRCSPMKGHSHVYWYRQLPEEGLKFMVYLQKENIIDESGMPKERFSAEFPKEGPSILRIQQVVRGDSAAYFCASSPPSGAYEQYFGPGTRLTVT.

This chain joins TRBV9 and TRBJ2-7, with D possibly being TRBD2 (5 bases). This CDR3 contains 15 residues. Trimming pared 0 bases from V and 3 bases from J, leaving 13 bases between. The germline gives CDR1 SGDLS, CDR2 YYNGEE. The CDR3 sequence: CASSVGTARGYEQYF. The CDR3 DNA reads TGTGCCAGCAGCGTAGGCACAGCCCGGGGCTACGAGCAGTACTTC. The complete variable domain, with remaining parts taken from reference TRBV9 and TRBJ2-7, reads DSGVTQTPKHLITATGQRVTLRCSPRSGDLSVYWYQQSLDQGLQFLIQYYNGEERAKGNILERFSAQQFPDLHSELNLSSLELGDSALYFCASSVGTARGYEQYFGPGTRLTVT.

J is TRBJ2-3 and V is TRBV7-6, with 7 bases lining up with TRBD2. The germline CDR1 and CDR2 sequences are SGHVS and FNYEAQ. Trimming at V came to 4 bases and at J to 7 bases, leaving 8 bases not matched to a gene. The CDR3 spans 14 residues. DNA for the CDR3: TGTGCCAGCAGCTCCAGCGGGGCCGCCCATACGCAGTATTTT. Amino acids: CASSSSGAAHTQYF.

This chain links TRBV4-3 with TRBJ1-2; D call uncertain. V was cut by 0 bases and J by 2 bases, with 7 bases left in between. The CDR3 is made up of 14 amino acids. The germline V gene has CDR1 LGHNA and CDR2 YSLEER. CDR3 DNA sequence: TGCGCCAGCAGCCAAGAAGTACAGAACTATGGCTACACCTTC. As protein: CASSQEVQNYGYTF.

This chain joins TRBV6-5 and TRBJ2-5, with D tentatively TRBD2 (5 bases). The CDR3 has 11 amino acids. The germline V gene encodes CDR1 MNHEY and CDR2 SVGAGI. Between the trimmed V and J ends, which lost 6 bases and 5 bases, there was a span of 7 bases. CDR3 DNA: TGTGCCAGCAGAGGCGGGGAGACCCAGTACTTC. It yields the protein CASRGGETQYF.